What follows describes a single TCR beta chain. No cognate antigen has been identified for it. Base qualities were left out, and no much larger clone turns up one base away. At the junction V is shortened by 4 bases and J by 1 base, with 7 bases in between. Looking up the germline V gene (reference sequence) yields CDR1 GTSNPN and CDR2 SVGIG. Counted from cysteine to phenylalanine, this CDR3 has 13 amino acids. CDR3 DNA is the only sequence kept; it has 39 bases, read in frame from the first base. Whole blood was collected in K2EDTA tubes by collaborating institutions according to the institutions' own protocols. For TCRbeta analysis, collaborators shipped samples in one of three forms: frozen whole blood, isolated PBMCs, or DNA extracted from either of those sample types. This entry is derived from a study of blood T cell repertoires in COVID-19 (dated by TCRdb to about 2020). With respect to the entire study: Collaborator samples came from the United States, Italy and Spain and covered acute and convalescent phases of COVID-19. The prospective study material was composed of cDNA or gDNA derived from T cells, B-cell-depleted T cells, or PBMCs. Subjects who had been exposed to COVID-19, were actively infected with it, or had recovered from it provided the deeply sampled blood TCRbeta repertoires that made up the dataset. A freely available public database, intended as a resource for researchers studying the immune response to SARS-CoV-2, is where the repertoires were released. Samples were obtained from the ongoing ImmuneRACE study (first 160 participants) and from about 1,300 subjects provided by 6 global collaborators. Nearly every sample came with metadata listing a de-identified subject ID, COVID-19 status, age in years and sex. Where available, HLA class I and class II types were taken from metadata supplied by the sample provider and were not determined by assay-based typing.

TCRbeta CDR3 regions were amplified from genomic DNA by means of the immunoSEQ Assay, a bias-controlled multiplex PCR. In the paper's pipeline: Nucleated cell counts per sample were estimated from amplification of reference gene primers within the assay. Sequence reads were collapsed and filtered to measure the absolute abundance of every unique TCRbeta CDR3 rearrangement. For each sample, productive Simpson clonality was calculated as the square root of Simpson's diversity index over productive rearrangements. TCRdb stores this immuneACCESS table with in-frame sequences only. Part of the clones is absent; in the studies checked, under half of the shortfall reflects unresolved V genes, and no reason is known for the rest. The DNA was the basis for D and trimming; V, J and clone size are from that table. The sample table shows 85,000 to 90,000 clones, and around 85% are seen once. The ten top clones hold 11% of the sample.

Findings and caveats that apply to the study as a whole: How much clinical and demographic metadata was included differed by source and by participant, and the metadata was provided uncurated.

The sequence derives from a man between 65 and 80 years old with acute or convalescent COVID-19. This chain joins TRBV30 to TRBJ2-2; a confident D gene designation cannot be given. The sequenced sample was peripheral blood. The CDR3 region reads CAWTSGNTGELFF. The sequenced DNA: TGTGCCTGGACTTCAGGGAACACCGGGGAGCTGTTTTTT.